This TCR beta chain was sequenced in a study of blood T cell repertoires in COVID-19. Study information: Italy, Spain and the United States were the sources of the convalescent and acute COVID-19 samples. Sources were T cells, B-cell-depleted T cells, or PBMCs; the material itself was cDNA or gDNA.

Trimming took off 0 bases at V and 11 bases at J, with 14 bases between the two ends. This CDR3 spans 15 amino acids. In germline, CDR1 is SGHAT, CDR2 FQNNGV. Method: immunoSEQ multiplex PCR; TCRdb's copy keeps in-frame clones and lacks some. Of some 200,000 clones in the sample, around 84% were seen once. The TCR comes from a man aged 45-65 years with acute or convalescent COVID-19. The chain couples TRBV11-2 to TRBJ1-6, with D possibly being TRBD1 (6 bases). Sequencing was done on a sample of peripheral blood. CDR3 protein: CASSLDMGARTPLHF. The CDR3 DNA reads TGTGCCAGCAGCTTAGATATGGGGGCACGGACACCCCTCCACTTT. The whole variable domain, remainder taken from reference TRBV11-2 and TRBJ1-6, is EAGVAQSPRYKIIEKRQSVAFWCNPISGHATLYWYQQILGQGPKLLIQFQNNGVVDDSQLPKDRFSAERLKGVDSTLKIQPAKLEDSAVYLCASSLDMGARTPLHFGNGTRLTVT.